This TCR beta chain came from a study of blood T cell repertoires in COVID-19. The CDR3 consists of 12 residues. Germline values: CDR1 MNHEY, CDR2 SMNVEV (reference sequence). V lost 5 bases to trimming and J lost 2 bases, with 7 bases between them. Cohort assignment relied on participant-reported clinical history. The repertoire was sequenced with immunoSEQ multiplex PCR; TCRdb's copy has only in-frame clones and lacks some. In the table there are 200,000 to 250,000 clones, about 90% of which are singletons. The TCR comes from a woman aged 45-65 years with acute COVID-19. V usage is TRBV27 and J usage is TRBJ2-7; a weak D match, TRBD1 (6 bases). Sequences were obtained from PBMCs or T cells enriched from blood (not recorded which). In DNA, the CDR3 is TGTGCCAGCAGTGGGACACCCTACGAGCAGTACTTC. This sequence encodes CASSGTPYEQYF.